The TCR beta chain described here comes from a study of T cell changes during pregnancy in multiple sclerosis. Sequencing used immunoSEQ multiplex PCR; TCRdb keeps in-frame clones, though not all of them. The sample includes 15,000 to 25,000 clones, 80% to 90% of them seen just once. The sequence derives from a female donor in good health, enrolled as a control in a pregnancy study. Sequenced material: CD8+ T cells from peripheral blood mononuclear cells, taken in the third trimester of pregnancy.

CDR3 coding DNA: TGTGCCAGCATAATCACCGGGGAGCTGTTTTTT. Residues: CASIITGELFF. The V gene is TRBV5-8, the J gene TRBJ2-2; unclear D gene. This CDR3 spans 11 amino acids. CDR1 and CDR2 (germline): SGHTS, YDEGEE. With 6 bases removed from V and 4 bases from J, the gap between germline ends came to 4 bases.